The present T cell receptor beta chain was sequenced within a study of human T cells and chemical hapten exposure. Time point noted: patch test 1, 2 weeks after DPC sensitization. Treatment reported: therapeutic diphenylcyclopropenone sensitization with weekly scalp DPC. Every patch test was put on after a blood sample was taken. As for this clonotype: What it binds is not known.

Using its own MiXCR run on the RACE reads, TCRdb lists one record per CDR3 protein. The sample shows 100,000 or so distinct CDR3 sequences, about 10% of them seen only once. The study's findings and limits: The formation of large CDR3 similarity clusters by expanded TCRs significantly exceeded that of controls.

Trimming left V 6 bases short and J 3 bases short, with 14 bases between. The CDR3 length is 14 residues. Per the germline V gene, CDR1 is SGHRS and CDR2 is YFSETQ. The specimen comprised whole blood, sampled in connection with sensitization to the hapten diphenylcyclopropenone (DPC). The chain is built from TRBV5-1 and TRBJ2-3; TRBD2 is a possible D gene (6 bases). This sequence was found in a middle-aged man with alopecia areata. Some clones in this sample may be carry-over from other donors' samples. CDR3 region: CASTTVAGTDTQYF. In DNA form, the CDR3 reads TGCGCCAGCACCACGGTGGCGGGGACAGATACGCAGTATTTT. Variable domain in full (rest from reference TRBV5-1 and TRBJ2-3): KAGVTQTPRYLIKTRGQQVTLSCSPISGHRSVSWYQQTPGQGLQFLFEYFSETQRNKGNFPGRFSGRQFSNSRSEMNVSTLELGDSALYLCASTTVAGTDTQYFGPGTRLTVL.